This T cell receptor (beta chain) was observed in a study of T cell responses to AZD1222 COVID-19 vaccine. Study-wide points: Receipt of two AZD1222 doses was followed by a rise in Spike-specific TCR breadth and depth. White British donors predominated, females outnumbered males, and clonal diversity was possibly underestimated. AZD1222 recipients seropositive at baseline numbered only 5 to 7.

The CDR3 extends over 15 amino acids. Germline CDR1 is MDHEN and CDR2 is SYDVKM. V lost 1 base, J lost 10 bases, and 4 bases stayed unmatched. A word on this clone: Its antigen is not known.

Sequencing used immunoSEQ multiplex PCR; TCRdb keeps in-frame clones, though not all of them. The sample consists of 140,000 or so clones, about 90% of them appearing once. The receptor's source is an adult who received the MenACWY meningococcal vaccine as a control. The chain employs TRBV28 and TRBJ1-4, with 12 nucleotides matching TRBD1. The sequencing here drew on peripheral blood, taken 28 days after the second dose of the MenACWY control vaccine. CDR3 DNA sequence: TGTGCCAGCAGTTTATCTGGGACAGGGGGCGCAAAACTGTTTTTT. This codes for CASSLSGTGGAKLFF.